This TCR beta chain was documented in a study of blood T cell repertoires in COVID-19. TCRdb's copy holds only in-frame clones and misses some; the assay was immunoSEQ multiplex PCR. The table includes around 63,000 clones, approximately 81% detected once. The CDR3 spans 13 residues. V lost 6 bases, J lost 4 bases, and 12 bases lay in between. This clone has just one count. The V call is TRBV12-3 or TRBV12-4, the J call TRBJ2-5; D unresolved. Sequencing used peripheral blood. This TCR came from an elderly woman with active or convalescent COVID-19. The CDR3 nucleotides read TGTGCCAGCAGCCTATCCCGTGCAGAGACCCAGTACTTC. Translating it yields CASSLSRAETQYF.